The present T cell receptor (beta chain) was sequenced within a study of T-cell memory formation after mild COVID-19. General study findings and limits: While clones contracting from day 15 to 85 were balanced between CD4 and CD8, later expanders leaned CD4+.

In its sample, this clonotype was seen a few times. The antigen remains unidentified. After removal of 3 bases from V and 0 bases from J, the junction contained 5 bases not matched to a gene. This CDR3 has 19 residues. The germline gives CDR1 KGHSH, CDR2 LQKENI. A single record per CDR3 protein comes from TCRdb applying MiXCR to the 5' RACE reads. Found here are 450,000 to 650,000 distinct CDR3 sequences, about a fifth of them singletons; the top ten hold about 8.7%. The sequenced sample consisted of PBMCs or a T cell subset sorted from them (not recorded which). This receptor was taken from an adult woman who had mild COVID-19 (a few samples of this study predate the infection). Cell type and time point are not known. V usage is TRBV18 and J usage is TRBJ2-6, with TRBD2 identical over 13 bases. CDR3 nucleotide sequence: TGTGCCAGCTCACCGCAGACTAGCGGGGGGACCTCTGGGGCCAACGTCCTGACTTTC. It codes for CASSPQTSGGTSGANVLTF.